The 20 T cell receptor beta chains presented below share a single source sample, sequenced in a study of blood T cell repertoires in COVID-19. Data came from immunoSEQ multiplex PCR; TCRdb stores just in-frame clones and leaves some out. The table includes around 250,000 clones, approximately 82% detected once. Sample: PBMCs or T cells enriched from blood (not recorded which). The origin of the receptors is a man aged 35-49 years who had recovered from COVID-19.

V and J are TRBV3-1 (or the pseudogene TRBV3-2) and TRBJ1-1, with D possibly matching TRBD1 (6 bases). Germline V gives CDR1 LGHDT, CDR2 YNNKEL (reference sequence). Trimming took off 4 bases at V and 0 bases at J, with 9 bases between the two ends. The CDR3 runs to 14 residues. CDR3 residues: CASSPGQMNTEAFF. CDR3 nucleotides: TGTGCCAGCAGCCCAGGACAGATGAACACTGAAGCTTTCTTT.

The chain employs TRBV29-1 and TRBJ1-2, with 7 bases matching TRBD1. This CDR3 has 14 residues. Per germline, CDR1 SQVTM and CDR2 ANQGSEA. The V gene end was trimmed by 7 bases and the J gene end by 4 bases; junction bases not matched to a gene: 12. CDR3 nucleotide sequence: TGCAGCGGTACAGGGGACGCAGGTCCCTATGGCTACACCTTC. Its translation: CSGTGDAGPYGYTF.

The chain carries TRBV2 and TRBJ2-7; D is unclear. This CDR3 has 10 amino acids. Looked up from germline, CDR1 is SNHLY and CDR2 is FYNNEI. Trimming stripped 7 bases from V and 4 bases from J, with 5 bases between. The CDR3 nucleotides read TGTGCCAGCAACCGGTACGAGCAGTACTTC. Translation: CASNRYEQYF.

The chain joins TRBV5-1 to TRBJ2-5; tentative D call: TRBD1 (7 bases). Germline CDR1 reads SGHRS; CDR2 reads YFSETQ. This CDR3 is 15 amino acids long. V was cut by 4 bases and J by 3 bases, with 16 bases left in between. CDR3 sequence reads: CASSRTGDSKETQYF. Here the CDR3 DNA reads TGCGCCAGCAGCCGCACAGGGGACTCGAAAGAGACCCAGTACTTC.

The chain is built from TRBV3-1 (or the pseudogene TRBV3-2) and TRBJ1-1, with D possibly matching TRBD1 (6 bases). Germline V gene sequence: CDR1 LGHDT, CDR2 YNNKEL (reference sequence). The CDR3 length is 15 residues. Trimming cost V 1 base and J 1 base, with 10 bases left between them. The CDR3 is CASSQVWDTNTEAFF. CDR3 DNA sequence: TGTGCCAGCAGCCAAGTATGGGACACGAACACTGAAGCTTTCTTT.

This clone was seen only a few times. The CDR3 DNA is TGTGCCAGCAGCCAAGAACAAACAGTGGGAAACACCATATATTTT. It specifies CASSQEQTVGNTIYF. The chain has TRBV3-1 (or the pseudogene TRBV3-2) and TRBJ1-3; D not resolved. Germline CDR1 and CDR2: LGHDT and YNNKEL (reference sequence). The CDR3 extends over 15 amino acids. The V and J ends lost 0 bases and 4 bases respectively, with 10 bases between them.

The chain joins TRBV2 to TRBJ2-1, with 9 bases identical to TRBD2. This CDR3 is 15 amino acids long. Germline values: CDR1 SNHLY, CDR2 FYNNEI. Trimming removed 2 bases from V and 4 bases from J; junction bases left unmatched: 3. The DNA of the CDR3 is TGTGCCAGCAGTGAACAGGCGGGAGGGTACAATGAGCAGTTCTTC. It yields the protein CASSEQAGGYNEQFF.

V usage is TRBV7-9 and J usage is TRBJ2-1; tentative D call: TRBD2 (5 bases). Trimming cost V 6 bases and J 15 bases, with 27 bases left between them. The CDR3 contains 15 residues. Germline V gives CDR1 SEHNR, CDR2 FQNEAQ (reference sequence). The CDR3 region is CASSFPHTGIREGFF. DNA of the CDR3: TGTGCCAGCAGTTTCCCCCATACCGGGATCCGTGAGGGGTTCTTC. The complete variable domain, with remaining parts taken from reference TRBV7-9 and TRBJ2-1, reads DTGVSQNPRHKITKRGQNVTFRCDPISEHNRLYWYRQTLGQGPEFLTYFQNEAQLEKSRLLSDRFSAERPKGSFSTLEIQRTEQGDSAMYLCASSFPHTGIREGFFGPGTRLTVL.

The genes are TRBV9 and TRBJ2-7; perhaps TRBD1 as D (5 bases). Trimming left V 3 bases short and J 0 bases short, with 13 bases between. The CDR3 has 15 residues. Germline V gene lookup returns CDR1 SGDLS and CDR2 YYNGEE. CDR3 coding DNA: TGTGCCAGCAGCGCTCCGGACACCGGCTCCTACGAGCAGTACTTC. This codes for CASSAPDTGSYEQYF.

In its sample, this clone was seen a few times. As DNA, the CDR3 is TGTGCCAGCAGTTCCTTTCCCGGGACAGGGATCGGCTACACCTTC. Its translation: CASSSFPGTGIGYTF. The chain links TRBV6-5 to TRBJ1-2; 9 bases map to TRBD1. The CDR3 is 15 amino acids. Looked up from germline, CDR1 is MNHEY and CDR2 is SVGAGI. The junction had 11 bases not matched to a gene; V was cut back by 4 bases and J by 8 bases.

The V and J genes are TRBV9 and TRBJ1-1, with unresolved D. The V and J ends lost 0 bases and 7 bases respectively, with 10 bases between them. Germline V gene sequence: CDR1 SGDLS, CDR2 YYNGEE. This CDR3 is 13 amino acids long. In DNA form, the CDR3 reads TGTGCCAGCAGCGTAGGGGCCTATAATGAAGCTTTCTTT. Protein product: CASSVGAYNEAFF.

The chain combines TRBV15 with TRBJ2-7, with D possibly matching TRBD1 (5 bases). The CDR3 runs 13 residues. Germline V CDR1 and CDR2: LNHNV, YYDKDF (reference sequence). The V end lost 1 base, the J end lost 4 bases, and 8 bases lay between the germline ends. CDR3 protein: CATSRGTPYEQYF. The CDR3 bases are TGTGCCACCAGCAGAGGGACACCTTACGAGCAGTACTTC.

For the CDR3, the DNA is TGTGCCAGCGGCCCAATTGGGGCGTGGGATGAGCAGTTCTTC. This sequence encodes CASGPIGAWDEQFF. V gene TRBV7-9 combines with J gene TRBJ2-1; D perhaps matches TRBD1 (5 bases). This CDR3 spans 14 amino acids. Germline V gene sequence: CDR1 SEHNR, CDR2 FQNEAQ (reference sequence). V gave up 8 bases and J gave up 8 bases, with 19 bases separating them.

CDR3 DNA sequence: TGTGCCAGCGTCACAGATACTAGCACAGATACGCAGTATTTT. Translation gives CASVTDTSTDTQYF. The V call is TRBV7-2, the J call TRBJ2-3; no reliable D call. CDR1 and CDR2 (germline): SGHTA, FQGNSA. The CDR3 consists of 14 residues. The V and J ends lost 8 bases and 0 bases respectively, with 12 bases between them.

The V gene is TRBV9, the J gene TRBJ2-7; 9 bases map to TRBD1. The germline V gene encodes CDR1 SGDLS and CDR2 YYNGEE. V shed 2 bases and J 0 bases; nucleotides not matched to a gene: 15. The CDR3 runs to 19 residues. This chain's CDR3 is CASSVGWGQGYPSSYEQYF. CDR3 sequence (DNA): TGTGCCAGCAGCGTCGGTTGGGGACAGGGTTACCCTTCCTCCTACGAGCAGTACTTC.

The chain joins TRBV15 to TRBJ2-5; perhaps TRBD2 as D (5 bases). Germline values: CDR1 LNHNV, CDR2 YYDKDF (reference sequence). Trimming removed 1 base at V and 5 bases at J, with 17 bases between. This CDR3 has 16 amino acids. CDR3 DNA: TGTGCCACCAGCAGAGGGGGATCGGGAAGGCTTGAGACCCAGTACTTC. It codes for CATSRGGSGRLETQYF.

J is TRBJ1-1 and V is TRBV2; D is undetermined. Per the germline V gene, CDR1 is SNHLY and CDR2 is FYNNEI. This CDR3 has 12 amino acids. Trimming stripped 3 bases from V and 5 bases from J, with 7 bases between. The CDR3 DNA reads TGTGCCAGCAGTGACAGGCCGACTGAAGCTTTCTTT. It encodes CASSDRPTEAFF.

The rearrangement links TRBV10-3 to TRBJ2-3; 7 bases align to TRBD1. The germline V gene has CDR1 ENHRY and CDR2 SYGVKD. The ends lost 0 bases at V and 0 bases at J; junction bases unmatched: 3. The CDR3 is made up of 16 amino acids. The CDR3 nucleotides are TGTGCCATCAGTGAGTCGAGGACAGGTAGCACAGATACGCAGTATTTT. Its protein is CAISESRTGSTDTQYF.

The chain recombines TRBV4-3 with TRBJ2-1; D remains ambiguous. V lost 5 bases to trimming and J lost 8 bases, with 10 bases between them. The CDR3 spans 12 residues. Looked up from germline, CDR1 is LGHNA and CDR2 is YSLEER. The CDR3 is CASSISGDEQFF. The DNA of the CDR3 is TGCGCCAGCAGCATATCGGGTGATGAGCAGTTCTTC.

Worth noting for this clone: Its ends do not fully match the called genes, so a read error is possible. V usage is TRBV4-1 and J usage is TRBJ1-6; no firm D call. Germline loops: CDR1 MGHRA, CDR2 YSYEKL. The CDR3 is made up of 14 amino acids. DNA for the CDR3: TGCGCCAGCAGCAGAGACCCAACGGGGTCACCCCCCCACTTT. It specifies CASSRDPTGSPPHF.